This is a list of T cell receptor beta chains from one sample in a study of PD-L1 blockade in urothelial cancer. Here immunoSEQ multiplex PCR was the method, and the copy in TCRdb shows in-frame clones only, minus some. Among 100,000 to 150,000 clones, approximately 85% were seen once, and the ten largest hold roughly 2.3%. The sample was PBMCs, taken around atezolizumab (anti-PD-L1) treatment. The receptors were sampled from a man aged 50-60 years with urothelial cancer. Both conserved end residues are part of each CDR3. The D gene is left open where the match is weak. Not all rows give a size; the values are once, few, many and, for expanded clones, a class.

CDR3nt: TGTGCCAGCTCACCACCGGGACAGGGGGCGCGGGCCCAGTACTTC
CDR3aa: CASSPPGQGARAQYF
d_gene: TRBD1
abundance: NA
j_gene: TRBJ2-5
v_gene: TRBV18

CDR3nt: TGTGCCAGCAGGGCCCGCAACACCGGGGAGCTGTTTTTT
CDR3aa: CASRARNTGELFF
d_gene: NA
abundance: NA
j_gene: TRBJ2-2
v_gene: TRBV28

CDR3nt: TGTGCCAGCAGAATGAGAGAGAGCACAGATACGCAGTATTTT
CDR3aa: CASRMRESTDTQYF
d_gene: NA
abundance: many
j_gene: TRBJ2-3
v_gene: TRBV2

CDR3nt: TGTGCCAGTAGTTTGAGCAGGGGGGAGACCCAGTACTTC
CDR3aa: CASSLSRGETQYF
d_gene: TRBD1
abundance: NA
j_gene: TRBJ2-5
v_gene: TRBV19

CDR3nt: TGCGCCAGCAGCTTGACTAGCGGGAGGGCCGCATCCTACGAGCAGTACTTC
CDR3aa: CASSLTSGRAASYEQYF
d_gene: TRBD2
abundance: NA
j_gene: TRBJ2-7
v_gene: TRBV5-1

CDR3nt: TGTGCCAGCAGTCCCCCGGGACTGTCCTACAATGAGCAGTTCTTC
CDR3aa: CASSPPGLSYNEQFF
d_gene: NA
abundance: NA
j_gene: TRBJ2-1
v_gene: TRBV11-2

CDR3nt: TGTGCCAGCAGAGATCCGAGATCGAACACTGAAGCTTTCTTT
CDR3aa: CASRDPRSNTEAFF
d_gene: NA
abundance: once
j_gene: TRBJ1-1
v_gene: TRBV6-6

CDR3nt: TGTGCCAGCAGTGAATTTGGCGGGAGTACAGATACGCAGTATTTT
CDR3aa: CASSEFGGSTDTQYF
d_gene: TRBD2
abundance: NA
j_gene: TRBJ2-3
v_gene: TRBV2

CDR3nt: TGTGCCAGCAGCGCCGGACTAGCGGGACACAATGAGCAGTTCTTC
CDR3aa: CASSAGLAGHNEQFF
d_gene: TRBD2
abundance: NA
j_gene: TRBJ2-1
v_gene: TRBV7-2

CDR3nt: TGTGCCAGCAGCCTGGGCAACGGGAGGGCCATCAGGTCCTACAATGAGCAGTTCTTC
CDR3aa: CASSLGNGRAIRSYNEQFF
d_gene: TRBD2
abundance: NA
j_gene: TRBJ2-1
v_gene: TRBV5-8

CDR3nt: TGTGCCAGCAGTCCGGCGGGAGTCACAGATACGCAGTATTTT
CDR3aa: CASSPAGVTDTQYF
d_gene: TRBD2
abundance: NA
j_gene: TRBJ2-3
v_gene: TRBV28

CDR3nt: TGCGCCAGCAGCCAAGATCTATCGGAGACAGCCTGGGAAGCTTTCTTT
CDR3aa: CASSQDLSETAWEAFF
d_gene: NA
abundance: NA
j_gene: TRBJ1-1
v_gene: TRBV4-1

CDR3nt: TGTGCCAGCAGGGAACCAGGACTAGCGGGCTTGAATCGAGAGCTGTTTTTT
CDR3aa: CASREPGLAGLNRELFF
d_gene: TRBD2
abundance: NA
j_gene: TRBJ2-2
v_gene: TRBV6-1

CDR3nt: TGTGCCAGCAGTGAATGGACACTGAAGCGCAATCAGCCCCAGCATTTT
CDR3aa: CASSEWTLKRNQPQHF
d_gene: NA
abundance: NA
j_gene: TRBJ1-5
v_gene: TRBV6-1

CDR3nt: TGTGCCAGCACCATAACAGGGGATCAAGAGACCCAGTACTTC
CDR3aa: CASTITGDQETQYF
d_gene: TRBD1
abundance: NA
j_gene: TRBJ2-5
v_gene: TRBV11-1

CDR3nt: TGTGCCAGCAGTTACGGCGGATCTAGCACAGATACGCAGTATTTT
CDR3aa: CASSYGGSSTDTQYF
d_gene: NA
abundance: NA
j_gene: TRBJ2-3
v_gene: TRBV6-6

CDR3nt: TGTGCCTGGAGTGTAGCGGCAGGGGAGGAAAAACTGTTTTTT
CDR3aa: CAWSVAAGEEKLFF
d_gene: NA
abundance: NA
j_gene: TRBJ1-4
v_gene: TRBV30

CDR3nt: TGTGCCAGCAGCGTGGCGGGACAGCTTACCGGGGAGCTGTTTTTT
CDR3aa: CASSVAGQLTGELFF
d_gene: NA
abundance: many
j_gene: TRBJ2-2
v_gene: TRBV5-4

CDR3nt: TGTGCCAGCAGTTTTGGGGGCGTAGCTGAAGCTTTCTTT
CDR3aa: CASSFGGVAEAFF
d_gene: NA
abundance: NA
j_gene: TRBJ1-1
v_gene: TRBV25-1

CDR3nt: TGCGCCAGCAGCTTGGCACAGGGCCTGGAGACCCAGTACTTC
CDR3aa: CASSLAQGLETQYF
d_gene: NA
abundance: NA
j_gene: TRBJ2-5
v_gene: TRBV5-1

CDR3nt: TGTGCCAGCAGTTTAGCGGGAGGTGTGTCTAGTGAGCAGTTCTTC
CDR3aa: CASSLAGGVSSEQFF
d_gene: TRBD2
abundance: NA
j_gene: TRBJ2-1
v_gene: TRBV28

CDR3nt: TGTGCCAGCTCACCATCTGAGCGGGAGCGTTATGAGCAGTTCTTC
CDR3aa: CASSPSERERYEQFF
d_gene: TRBD2
abundance: NA
j_gene: TRBJ2-1
v_gene: TRBV18

CDR3nt: TGTGCCAGCAGTTTAAGGACAGGGAATAATGAGCAGTTCTTC
CDR3aa: CASSLRTGNNEQFF
d_gene: TRBD1
abundance: NA
j_gene: TRBJ2-1
v_gene: TRBV27

CDR3nt: TGTGCCAGCAGCTTGAATGCGGGATACAATCAGCCCCAGCATTTT
CDR3aa: CASSLNAGYNQPQHF
d_gene: NA
abundance: NA
j_gene: TRBJ1-5
v_gene: TRBV5-5

CDR3nt: TGCAGCGTTGAAGACGTCTATGGCTACACCTTC
CDR3aa: CSVEDVYGYTF
d_gene: NA
abundance: NA
j_gene: TRBJ1-2
v_gene: TRBV29-1

CDR3nt: TGTGCCATCAGTGAGGTTGCGGGAGTGGGCAATGAGCAGTTCTTC
CDR3aa: CAISEVAGVGNEQFF
d_gene: TRBD2
abundance: once
j_gene: TRBJ2-1
v_gene: TRBV10-3

CDR3nt: TGTGCCTGGAGGGGGCGGCCCTCCTACAATGAGCAGTTCTTC
CDR3aa: CAWRGRPSYNEQFF
d_gene: NA
abundance: NA
j_gene: TRBJ2-1
v_gene: TRBV30

CDR3nt: TGTGCCACCAGCAGAGCTTCACACAGCCCCAATGAGCAGTTCTTC
CDR3aa: CATSRASHSPNEQFF
d_gene: NA
abundance: NA
j_gene: TRBJ2-1
v_gene: TRBV15

CDR3nt: TGTGCCAGCAGCGCCCGACAGGACCTTAATGAAAAACTGTTTTTT
CDR3aa: CASSARQDLNEKLFF
d_gene: NA
abundance: NA
j_gene: TRBJ1-4
v_gene: TRBV9

CDR3nt: TGCAGCGGGCGCGGGGGCCTAGCGGGAAGGAATGAGCAGTTCTTC
CDR3aa: CSGRGGLAGRNEQFF
d_gene: TRBD2
abundance: NA
j_gene: TRBJ2-1
v_gene: TRBV29-1

CDR3nt: TGTGCCAGCCGGAGGCGCCCGTATGGCTACACCTTC
CDR3aa: CASRRRPYGYTF
d_gene: NA
abundance: NA
j_gene: TRBJ1-2
v_gene: TRBV28

CDR3nt: TGTGCCAGCAGCCATGGGGGGGCGGGGGACCCTTACGAGCAGTACTTC
CDR3aa: CASSHGGAGDPYEQYF
d_gene: NA
abundance: NA
j_gene: TRBJ2-7
v_gene: TRBV4-2

CDR3nt: TGTGCCAGCAGGGGAAGGCCCGGGGCGGGAGGTCGAACAGATACGCAGTATTTT
CDR3aa: CASRGRPGAGGRTDTQYF
d_gene: TRBD2
abundance: NA
j_gene: TRBJ2-3
v_gene: TRBV27

CDR3nt: TGTGCCAGTAGTCAAGGGGTCCAAGAGACCCAGTACTTC
CDR3aa: CASSQGVQETQYF
d_gene: NA
abundance: NA
j_gene: TRBJ2-5
v_gene: TRBV19

CDR3nt: TGTGCCAGCTCACCTGGACTAGCGGGAGGAGGCGAGCAGTACTTC
CDR3aa: CASSPGLAGGGEQYF
d_gene: TRBD2
abundance: few
j_gene: TRBJ2-7
v_gene: TRBV18

CDR3nt: TGTGCCAGTACTGAGGGAACAGGGCCCCGAGGCTATGGCTACACCTTC
CDR3aa: CASTEGTGPRGYGYTF
d_gene: NA
abundance: NA
j_gene: TRBJ1-2
v_gene: TRBV19

CDR3nt: TGTGCCAGCAGCATACCACCGGCCTACAATGAGCAGTTCTTC
CDR3aa: CASSIPPAYNEQFF
d_gene: NA
abundance: NA
j_gene: TRBJ2-1
v_gene: TRBV7-9

CDR3nt: TGTGCCAGCAGCCAAGCCCAGGGGACGAACACCGGGGAGCTGTTTTTT
CDR3aa: CASSQAQGTNTGELFF
d_gene: NA
abundance: NA
j_gene: TRBJ2-2
v_gene: TRBV4-2

CDR3nt: TGTGCCAGCAGCCCGTTTAGCGGGGTTTCCTACGAGCAGTACTTC
CDR3aa: CASSPFSGVSYEQYF
d_gene: TRBD2
abundance: NA
j_gene: TRBJ2-7
v_gene: TRBV6-6

CDR3nt: TGCGCCAGCAGCGGGGGACTAGCGGGAGCCGGTGAGCAGTTCTTC
CDR3aa: CASSGGLAGAGEQFF
d_gene: TRBD2
abundance: NA
j_gene: TRBJ2-1
v_gene: TRBV5-1

CDR3nt: TGTGCCAGCTCACGGGACAGGTCCTATGGCTACACCTTC
CDR3aa: CASSRDRSYGYTF
d_gene: TRBD1
abundance: NA
j_gene: TRBJ1-2
v_gene: TRBV18

CDR3nt: TGTGCCAGCAGCCCAGGAGCTAGCGGGAAAGAGACCCAGTACTTC
CDR3aa: CASSPGASGKETQYF
d_gene: TRBD2
abundance: NA
j_gene: TRBJ2-5
v_gene: TRBV7-9

CDR3nt: TGTGCCAGTAGTCCCCGGACAGGAAACACTGAAGCTTTCTTT
CDR3aa: CASSPRTGNTEAFF
d_gene: TRBD1
abundance: NA
j_gene: TRBJ1-1
v_gene: TRBV19

CDR3nt: TGTGCCAGCAGCGTAGATGACAGGGCGCCCTATGGCTACACCTTC
CDR3aa: CASSVDDRAPYGYTF
d_gene: TRBD1
abundance: NA
j_gene: TRBJ1-2
v_gene: TRBV9

CDR3nt: TGTGCCAGCAGGAGGGGAAGTGGGACTAGCGGGAGGGAGAGGGAGCAGTTCTTC
CDR3aa: CASRRGSGTSGREREQFF
d_gene: NA
abundance: NA
j_gene: TRBJ2-1
v_gene: TRBV21-1

CDR3nt: TGTGCCAGCAGTTTCCGGGGACTGTTGGGCTACACCTTC
CDR3aa: CASSFRGLLGYTF
d_gene: NA
abundance: NA
j_gene: TRBJ1-2
v_gene: TRBV27